This T cell receptor (beta chain) was sequenced during a study of regulatory T cells in long-lasting Graves disease. This clonotype has a handful of counts. Its cognate antigen is unknown. Both iRepertoire HTBI primers and Arm-PCR of CDR3 regions were used to build the TCR beta libraries. TCRdb redid the calling of the multiplex PCR reads with MiXCR, one entry per CDR3 protein. The sample lists under 450,000 distinct CDR3 sequences, 23% occurring once. Study-wide points: There were preferences for TRBV28, TRBJ1-2 and TRBJ2-5 in persistent disease. Accuracy may have been reduced by the small sample size.

The CDR3 runs 14 residues. The V gene's germline CDR1 is DFQATT and CDR2 SNEGSKA (reference sequence). V shed 4 bases and J shed 3 bases, with 13 bases lying between them. Time point indicated: persistent/refractory GD, antithyroid drugs over 5 years with positive TRAb. PBMCs provided the RNA from which the TCR library was made. Per American Thyroid Association guidelines, Graves' disease was diagnosed. The receptor's source is a middle-aged woman with Graves disease. The rearrangement uses TRBV20-1 and TRBJ1-5, with TRBD1 as a possible D gene (5 bases). The material sequenced was peripheral blood mononuclear cells (PBMCs), taken when the disease was refractory, from a patient treated with antithyroid drugs. The CDR3 loop is CSAIGDGLNQPQHF. CDR3 DNA sequence: TGCAGTGCTATCGGGGACGGCCTCAATCAGCCCCAGCATTTT.